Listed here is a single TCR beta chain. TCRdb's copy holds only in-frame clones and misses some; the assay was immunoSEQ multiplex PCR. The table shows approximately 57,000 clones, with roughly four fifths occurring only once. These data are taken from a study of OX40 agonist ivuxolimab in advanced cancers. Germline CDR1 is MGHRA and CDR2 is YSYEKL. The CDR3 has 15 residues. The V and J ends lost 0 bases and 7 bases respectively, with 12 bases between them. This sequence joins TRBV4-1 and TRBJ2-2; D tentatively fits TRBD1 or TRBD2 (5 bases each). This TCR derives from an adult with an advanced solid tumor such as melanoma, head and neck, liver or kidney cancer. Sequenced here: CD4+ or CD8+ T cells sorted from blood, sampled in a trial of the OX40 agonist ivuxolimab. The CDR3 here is CASSQDVGVYGELFF. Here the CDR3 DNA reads TGCGCCAGCAGCCAAGATGTGGGGGTGTACGGGGAGCTGTTTTTT.